This TCR beta chain stems from a study of blood T cell repertoires in COVID-19. About the research overall: Both acute and convalescent COVID-19 samples were obtained from the United States, Italy and Spain.

Per the original data handling: Nucleated cell number was recorded as an estimate derived from reference gene primer amplification. Profiled with immunoSEQ multiplex PCR; TCRdb holds only in-frame clones, not every one. The DNA gave D and trimming, while V, J and clone size come from that table. This table holds hundreds of thousands of clones, around 83% found once. The TCR comes from an elderly woman with acute or convalescent COVID-19. Sequenced sample: peripheral blood.

For the CDR3, the DNA is TGTGCCAGCTCACCACAAATCACAGGGTCCGAGCAGTACTTC. It specifies CASSPQITGSEQYF. The chain has TRBV18 and TRBJ2-7, with D possibly TRBD1 on 6 matching bases. The CDR3 consists of 14 residues. CDR1 and CDR2 (germline): KGHSH, LQKENI. The V and J ends lost 1 base and 6 bases respectively, with 13 bases between them. Complete variable domain (other parts from reference TRBV18 and TRBJ2-7): NAGVMQNPRHLVRRRGQEARLRCSPMKGHSHVYWYRQLPEEGLKFMVYLQKENIIDESGMPKERFSAEFPKEGPSILRIQQVVRGDSAAYFCASSPQITGSEQYFGPGTRLTVT.